These 20 T cell receptor beta chains share one sample of origin, sequenced in a study of shared clonotypes between healthy human individuals. Generated by immunoSEQ multiplex PCR, the TCRdb table keeps only in-frame clones and is missing some. The top ten clones hold less than 0.55% of a sample with roughly 1.5 million clones, 95% to 99% of them seen once. Sequenced material: naive CD4+ T cells sorted from blood. Subset indicated: CD45RA+ positively selected. The receptor source for this set is a man aged 25-45 years in good health.

The chain recombines TRBV4-2 with TRBJ2-1, with TRBD1 matching over 7 bases. V gave up 0 bases and J gave up 8 bases; unmatched junction bases: 4. The germline gives CDR1 LGHNA, CDR2 YNFKEQ. The CDR3 extends over 14 amino acids. Here the CDR3 DNA reads TGTGCCAGCAGCCAAGACAGGGGGTTGGATGAGCAGTTCTTC. The encoded protein is CASSQDRGLDEQFF.

This chain uses TRBV2 with TRBJ2-7; D is unresolved. Germline V CDR1 and CDR2: SNHLY, FYNNEI. There are 14 residues in the CDR3. The V gene lost 3 bases and the J gene lost 5 bases, with 14 bases spanning the gap. The CDR3, as DNA: TGTGCCAGCAGTGATGGTCCCCAGATGAACGAGCAGTACTTC. Amino acid sequence: CASSDGPQMNEQYF.

The chain employs TRBV4-1 and TRBJ2-5, with D possibly being TRBD1 (5 bases). Germline CDR1 is MGHRA and CDR2 is YSYEKL. The V end lost 8 bases, the J end lost 4 bases, and 14 bases lay between the germline ends. The CDR3 has 13 residues. CDR3 bases: TGCGCCAGCGGGGCGACATTAGGAGAGACCCAGTACTTC. This translates into CASGATLGETQYF.

The rearrangement links TRBV6-1 to TRBJ1-3; D perhaps matches TRBD1 (5 bases). This CDR3 has 14 residues. Germline V lookup: CDR1 MNHNS, CDR2 SASEGT. V was cut by 2 bases and J by 8 bases, with 13 bases left in between. For the CDR3, the DNA is TGTGCCAGCAGTGAACTTGTGGGGGGACACACCATATATTTT. Residues: CASSELVGGHTIYF.

This clone was detected only once. V usage is TRBV2 and J usage is TRBJ2-5, with 8 positions matching TRBD1. This CDR3 is 20 amino acids long. The V and J ends lost 5 bases and 5 bases, in that order; junction bases with no gene match: 25. From germline, CDR1 is SNHLY and CDR2 FYNNEI. The CDR3 DNA reads TGTGCCAGCAGTCTCTCCGCGCGGAAGATTCTGGACAGGGAAGAGGAGACCCAGTACTTC. It translates to CASSLSARKILDREEETQYF.

The chain has TRBV18 and TRBJ2-4, with D possibly matching TRBD1 (6 bases). This CDR3 spans 18 amino acids. Trimming pared 8 bases from V and 1 base from J, leaving 24 bases between. In germline, CDR1 is KGHSH, CDR2 LQKENI. The CDR3 DNA is TGTGCCAGCGCAGGAGGACAGTCTCCCCTTTTGGCCAAAAACATTCAGTACTTC. Its translation: CASAGGQSPLLAKNIQYF.

This sequence joins TRBV2 and TRBJ2-3; 10 nucleotides line up with TRBD2. The CDR3 spans 16 residues. The V gene's germline CDR1 is SNHLY and CDR2 FYNNEI. The J segment lost 2 bases and the V segment lost 10 bases, leaving 12 bases of the junction unmatched. This CDR3 reads CATDLGTSATTDTQYF. CDR3 DNA: TGTGCCACCGACTTAGGGACTAGCGCAACCACAGATACGCAGTATTTT.

The chain has TRBV18 and TRBJ1-1; weak D call: TRBD1 (5 bases). This CDR3 region has 15 residues. V was pared by 4 bases and J by 9 bases, with 21 bases between. Germline CDR1 and CDR2: KGHSH and LQKENI. In DNA form, the CDR3 reads TGTGCCAGCTCACGGGGTCTCGGGGACCACGAGAAAGCTTTCTTT. Protein: CASSRGLGDHEKAFF.

CDR3 DNA sequence: TGCAGTGCTAGAGGGACAGGTCAGTACTTC. Translating it yields CSARGTGQYF. This rearrangement joins TRBV20-1 to TRBJ2-7; TRBD1 agrees at 7 bases. Germline V CDR1 and CDR2: DFQATT, SNEGSKA (reference sequence). V shed 1 base, J shed 10 bases, and the junction held 1 base outside the gene matches. CDR3 length: 10 residues.

This clone was detected once. The V call is TRBV7-8, the J call TRBJ2-7; 14 bases are a match to TRBD2. Germline CDR1 reads SGHVS; CDR2 reads FQNEAQ. With 4 bases clipped from V and 5 bases from J, the junction kept 7 bases outside the gene matches. This CDR3 comprises 16 residues. The CDR3 spells CASSSGTSGSKDEQYF. The CDR3 nucleotides are TGTGCCAGCAGCTCCGGGACTAGCGGGAGTAAGGACGAGCAGTACTTC.

The genes are TRBV7-2 and TRBJ2-1; possibly TRBD1 or TRBD2 for D (5 bases each). Germline assignment: CDR1 SGHTA and CDR2 FQGNSA. The CDR3 spans 14 residues. V was pared by 6 bases and J by 6 bases, with 15 bases between. The chain's CDR3 is CASRGRVSFNEQFF. In nucleotides, the CDR3 is TGTGCCAGCAGGGGGCGGGTATCTTTCAATGAGCAGTTCTTC.

The chain employs TRBV7-2 and TRBJ2-5; 8 nucleotides match TRBD2. CDR3 length: 17 amino acids. Germline CDR1 and CDR2: SGHTA and FQGNSA. V gave up 1 base and J gave up 2 bases; unmatched junction bases: 9. CDR3 coding DNA: TGTGCCAGCAGCTTAGGTCCTAGCGGGTCGCGACAAGAGACCCAGTACTTC. Protein sequence: CASSLGPSGSRQETQYF.

The chain has TRBV4-3 and TRBJ2-7, with D unresolved. This CDR3 region has 14 residues. CDR1 and CDR2 (germline): LGHNA, YSLEER. Trimming cost V 0 bases and J 5 bases, with 11 bases left between them. DNA for the CDR3: TGCGCCAGCAGCCAAGATCTCCGGGTTCACGAGCAGTACTTC. It yields the protein CASSQDLRVHEQYF.

The chain uses TRBV9 and TRBJ2-1, with 14 bases identical to TRBD2. There are 17 residues in the CDR3. Germline V lookup: CDR1 SGDLS, CDR2 YYNGEE. Trimming took 3 bases from V and 6 from J; bases not matched to a gene: 8. The CDR3 bases are TGTGCCAGCAGCGCCCACATCGGGACTAGCGGGAGCAATGAGCAGTTCTTC. Translated, it gives CASSAHIGTSGSNEQFF.

V and J are TRBV7-2 and TRBJ2-1, with TRBD2 identical over 7 bases. The CDR3 has 13 residues. After removal of 3 bases from V and 10 bases from J, the junction contained 6 bases not matched to a gene. Germline-derived CDR1 and CDR2 are SGHTA and FQGNSA. CDR3 in amino acids: CASSFRGLVEQFF. CDR3 coding DNA: TGTGCCAGCAGCTTCAGAGGACTAGTCGAGCAGTTCTTC.

As to this clone: Other DNA sequences in this specimen translate into the identical CDR3. The chain employs TRBV11-2 and TRBJ2-3; D not certain. The ends were cut back, 1 base at V and 3 bases at J, with 5 bases in the middle. The CDR3 extends over 13 amino acids. The germline gives CDR1 SGHAT, CDR2 FQNNGV. The CDR3 DNA follows: TGTGCCAGCAGCTTAGCTGGAACAGATACGCAGTATTTT. Translating gives CASSLAGTDTQYF.

The V gene is TRBV6-6, the J gene TRBJ2-7, with D hard to call. V was shortened by 5 bases and J by 3 bases, with 8 bases between the two germline ends. Germline CDR1 reads MNHNY; CDR2 reads SVGAGI (reference sequence). The CDR3 length is 12 residues. CDR3 protein: CASSTPSYEQYF. The CDR3 region has the DNA TGTGCCAGCAGTACCCCTAGCTACGAGCAGTACTTC.

The CDR3, as DNA: TGTGCCAGCAGCGTAGGCAGGGAGACCCAGGCCGAAGCTTTCTTT. It codes for CASSVGRETQAEAFF. The V gene is TRBV9, the J gene TRBJ1-1; a possible D gene is TRBD1 (5 bases). V lost 0 bases and J 8 bases, leaving 17 bases between the germline ends. CDR1 is SGDLS, CDR2 YYNGEE, per germline. This CDR3 has 15 amino acids.

This chain uses TRBV5-4 with TRBJ2-7, with TRBD2 matching 9 bases. V was clipped by 0 bases and J by 6 bases; unmatched bases: 4. Germline lookup yields CDR1 SGHNT and CDR2 YYREEE (reference sequence). CDR3 length: 14 residues. The CDR3 loop is CASSLDRAGGEQYF. The CDR3 DNA reads as TGTGCCAGCAGCTTGGATCGAGCGGGAGGCGAGCAGTACTTC.

This chain connects TRBV4-1 to TRBJ1-2, with D unclear. V lost 1 base, J lost 0 bases, and 12 bases lay in between. The CDR3 sequence is 16 residues long. Looked up from germline, CDR1 is MGHRA and CDR2 is YSYEKL. CDR3 sequence: CASSQGRDGANYGYTF. The CDR3, as DNA: TGCGCCAGCAGCCAAGGGCGCGATGGGGCTAACTATGGCTACACCTTC.